This is a list of T cell receptor beta chains from one sample in a study of control samples from healthy donors and cancer patients. Only in-frame clones appear in the TCRdb table, and some are missing; sequencing was by immunoSEQ multiplex PCR. There are about 47,000 clones in the sample; roughly 80% occur only once, and around 9.1% lies in the top ten. Sequencing used blood. The receptors shown here come from a man between 65 and 85 years old in good health. Each CDR3 is given with its conserved first and last residue. The D gene is left open where the match is weak. Clone size appears in some rows only: once, few, many, or a class for an expanded clone.

>14|TRBJ2-7|-|TRBV5-1|-
TGCGCCAGCAGCTTGAGACAGGTAGGCTACGAGCAGTACTTC
CASSLRQVGYEQYF
>14|TRBJ1-1|-|TRBV7-8|-
TGTGCCAGCAGCTTAGGAGACCAGGGGCGAGAAGCTTTCTTT
CASSLGDQGREAFF
>16|TRBJ2-1|TRBD2|TRBV5-1|once
TGCGCCAGCAGTTCGAGCGGGCGGGGGGGCTTGAATGAGCAGTTCTTC
CASSSSGRGGLNEQFF
>14|TRBJ2-5|TRBD1|TRBV7-7|-
TGTGCTAGCAGCTCGGGACAGGACGAAGAGACCCAGTACTTC
CASSSGQDEETQYF
>16|TRBJ2-1|TRBD1|TRBV28|-
TGTGCCAGCAGTGCTCTTGAGGGACAGAATTACAATGAGCAGTTCTTC
CASSALEGQNYNEQFF
>14|TRBJ2-7|TRBD2|TRBV7-2|-
TGTGCCAGCAGCTTACCTAGCGGCCCCTACGAGCAGTACTTC
CASSLPSGPYEQYF
>12|TRBJ1-2|-|TRBV5-4|-
TGTGCCAGCAGCTTTGCGGGCTATGGCTACACCTTC
CASSFAGYGYTF
>14|TRBJ2-3|-|TRBV11-1|-
TGTGCCAGCAGCTTTGACAGGGAGGCAGATACGCAGTATTTT
CASSFDREADTQYF
>14|TRBJ2-7|-|TRBV11-2|few
TGTGCCAGCAGCTCGACTAGGGGGGGCAACGAGCAGTACTTC
CASSSTRGGNEQYF
>14|TRBJ2-3|-|TRBV3-1/TRBV3-2|-
TGTGCCAGCAGCCAAGTCCCGAGCACAGATACGCAGTATTTT
CASSQVPSTDTQYF
>14|TRBJ1-6|TRBD1|TRBV5-1|-
TGCGCCAGCAGCTTGAATACAGGGGATTCACCCCTCCACTTT
CASSLNTGDSPLHF
>16|TRBJ2-3|-|TRBV5-1|-
TGCGCCAGCAGCTTGGCCCCCGGATTGAGCACAGATACGCAGTATTTT
CASSLAPGLSTDTQYF
>13|TRBJ2-7|-|TRBV18|-
TGTGCCAGCTCAAAAAACTGGGGAAACGAGCAGTACTTC
CASSKNWGNEQYF
>13|TRBJ2-5|-|TRBV5-1|-
TGCGCCAGCAGCGAGGGACCCCAAGAGACCCAGTACTTC
CASSEGPQETQYF
>14|TRBJ2-1|TRBD1|TRBV5-1|once
TGCGCCAGCAGCTTGGGACAGGGGGCCGGTGAGCAGTTCTTC
CASSLGQGAGEQFF
>13|TRBJ1-4|-|TRBV5-6|-
TGTGCCAGCAGCTTGGTCTCGGTCGAAAAACTGTTTTTT
CASSLVSVEKLFF
>16|TRBJ1-4|-|TRBV5-5|-
TGTGCCAGCAGCTTGGATTGGGGGGCCTTCGGTGAAAAACTGTTTTTT
CASSLDWGAFGEKLFF
>15|TRBJ2-7|TRBD2|TRBV15|-
TGTGCCACCAGCAGAGGGACTAGTAACACCTACGAGCAGTACTTC
CATSRGTSNTYEQYF
>15|TRBJ2-5|-|TRBV5-1|-
TGCGCCAGCAGCTTGAACGGACACCTAGGGGAGACCCAGTACTTC
CASSLNGHLGETQYF
>13|TRBJ1-5|-|TRBV3-1/TRBV3-2|-
TGTGCCAGCAGCCAAAACAGGGTCCAGCCCCAGCATTTT
CASSQNRVQPQHF
>15|TRBJ1-1|-|TRBV25-1|-
TGTGCCAGCAGTGTCGACAGGAAGCAGAACACTGAAGCTTTCTTT
CASSVDRKQNTEAFF
>15|TRBJ2-5|TRBD2|TRBV24-1|-
TGTGCCACCAGTGATCCATCCCAACTAGCGGGGGCCCAGTACTTC
CATSDPSQLAGAQYF
>15|TRBJ2-1|TRBD2|TRBV6-5|-
TGTGCCAGCAGAGATATTAGCGGGAGTAACAATGAGCAGTTCTTC
CASRDISGSNNEQFF
>16|TRBJ2-1|-|TRBV7-3|once
TGTGCCAGCAGCTCTCTCCGGACTCCCTCCTACAATGAGCAGTTCTTC
CASSSLRTPSYNEQFF
>14|TRBJ2-7|TRBD2|TRBV6-5|once
TGTGCCAGCACCCGAGCGGGACCCTCCTACGAGCAGTACTTC
CASTRAGPSYEQYF
>12|TRBJ2-7|-|TRBV7-9|-
TGTGCCAGCAGCCTTAGTATTTACGAGCAGTACTTC
CASSLSIYEQYF
>15|TRBJ2-3|TRBD2|TRBV5-1|-
TGCGCCAGCAGCCCCGGGGGACTAGGCACAGATACGCAGTATTTT
CASSPGGLGTDTQYF
>13|TRBJ1-2|TRBD1|TRBV28|-
TGTGCCAGCGAGCCGACAGGGGTGGGAGGCTACACCTTC
CASEPTGVGGYTF
>14|TRBJ2-2|-|TRBV5-1|-
TGCGCCAGCAGCTCTTTGACAGAGACCGGGGAGCTGTTTTTT
CASSSLTETGELFF
>14|TRBJ2-1|-|TRBV11-2|-
TGTGCCAGCAGCTTACGGGGGCCCATGGATGAGCAGTTCTTC
CASSLRGPMDEQFF
>14|TRBJ1-6|-|TRBV30|few
TGTGCCTGGAGTCCCGGGACATCGGGTTCACCCCTCCACTTT
CAWSPGTSGSPLHF
>16|TRBJ2-5|-|TRBV7-7|-
TGTGCTAGCAGCCCGCGTCGCGGGACTCTACAAGAGACCCAGTACTTC
CASSPRRGTLQETQYF
>11|TRBJ2-1|-|TRBV28|-
TGTGCCAGCAGAACCTACAATGAGCAGTTCTTC
CASRTYNEQFF
>14|TRBJ2-3|TRBD2|TRBV6-5|-
TGTGCCAGCAGTTACGCGGGGGGCACAGATACGCAGTATTTT
CASSYAGGTDTQYF
>17|TRBJ2-3|-|TRBV28|-
TGTGCCAGCAGTTTGACTAGATCTGGCCTCAGTATGGGTACGCAGTATTTT
CASSLTRSGLSMGTQYF